The clone carrying this TCR beta chain occurred once. Per the authors' pipeline: Estimation of nucleated cell counts relied on the amplification of reference gene primers. Using immunoSEQ multiplex PCR, the repertoire was profiled, and TCRdb retains in-frame clones only, with some absent. Clonal size and the V and J genes are those of that table, whereas D and trimming came from the DNA. The sample carries 200,000 to 250,000 clones, around 86% recorded once. This entry belongs to a study of blood T cell repertoires in COVID-19. Whole-study context: The study drew acute and convalescent COVID-19 samples from the United States, Italy and Spain. T cells, B-cell-depleted T cells, or PBMCs provided the cDNA or gDNA that served as material.

The CDR3 runs to 14 residues. CDR1 is MGHDK, CDR2 SYGVNS, per germline. Trimming took off 3 bases at V and 10 bases at J, with 18 bases between the two ends. Those enrolled in Seattle joined during active infection and were followed longitudinally afterward. This sequence was found in a woman aged 80 or older with COVID-19, enrolled during active disease. The gene calls are TRBV25-1 and TRBJ1-2; a weak D match, TRBD1 (5 bases). Sequencing was carried out using peripheral blood. The chain's CDR3 is CASSETSGGGHYTF. CDR3 DNA: TGTGCCAGCAGTGAGACGTCGGGTGGCGGACACTACACCTTC.